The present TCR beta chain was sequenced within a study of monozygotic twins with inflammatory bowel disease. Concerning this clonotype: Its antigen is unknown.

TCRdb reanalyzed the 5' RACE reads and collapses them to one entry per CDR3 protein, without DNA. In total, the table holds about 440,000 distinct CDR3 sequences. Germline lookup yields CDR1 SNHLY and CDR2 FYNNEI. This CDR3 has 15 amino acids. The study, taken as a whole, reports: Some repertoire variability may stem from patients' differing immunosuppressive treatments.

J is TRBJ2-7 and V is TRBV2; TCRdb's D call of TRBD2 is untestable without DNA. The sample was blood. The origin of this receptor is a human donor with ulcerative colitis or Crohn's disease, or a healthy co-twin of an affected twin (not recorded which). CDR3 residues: CASSSLGSASHEQYF.